A selection of T cell receptor beta chains follows, all from one sample in a study of T-cell reconstitution after alpha-beta-depleted transplantation in children. MiXCR, run by TCRdb on the PCR reads, gives a single entry per CDR3 protein. This table holds about 540,000 distinct CDR3 sequences, around 16% found once. Sequenced here: PBMCs from the stem cell graft donor, sampled from the stem cell graft. The receptors shown here come from a human donor who donated a stem cell graft to a child with acute lymphoblastic leukemia. CDR3s include the opening cysteine and the closing phenylalanine or tryptophan. Each record gives: J gene, clone size, D gene, V gene, CDR3 protein, CDR3 DNA. A D gene is named only where the DNA matches it firmly. Not all rows give a size; the values are once, few, many and, for expanded clones, a class.

>TRBJ2-2|few|TRBD2|TRBV12-3/TRBV12-4
CASSLVAGGGTGELFF
TGTGCCAGCAGTTTAGTTGCGGGAGGAGGCACCGGGGAGCTGTTTTTT
>TRBJ2-7|few|NA|TRBV4-1
CASSQPTGALREQYF
TGCGCCAGCAGCCAACCCACAGGCGCGCTGAGGGAGCAGTACTTC
>TRBJ2-7|NA|NA|TRBV10-3
CAIGSLDGNEQYF
TGTGCCATCGGGTCCCTAGATGGCAACGAGCAGTACTTC
>TRBJ2-1|NA|TRBD2|TRBV7-2
CASSFAREGQFF
TGTGCCAGCAGCTTCGCCCGGGAGGGGCAGTTCTTC
>TRBJ1-2|NA|TRBD1|TRBV24-1
CATSEPGQRVHGYTF
TGTGCCACCAGTGAACCGGGACAGAGGGTCCATGGCTACACCTTC
>TRBJ2-5|NA|NA|TRBV13
CASSEVMAVGVETQYF
TGTGCCAGCAGCGAAGTCATGGCGGTAGGAGTGGAGACCCAGTACTTC
>TRBJ2-7|many|TRBD2|TRBV27
CASKLAGGSYEQYF
TGTGCCAGCAAGTTAGCGGGAGGATCCTACGAGCAGTACTTC
>TRBJ2-7|NA|TRBD1|TRBV5-1
CASSLSRPGQGAGEQYF
TGCGCCAGCAGCTTGAGTCGCCCGGGACAGGGGGCGGGAGAGCAGTACTTC
>TRBJ2-7|NA|TRBD2|TRBV20-1
CSGAELAGDRPRSYEQYF
TGCAGTGGGGCAGAACTAGCGGGAGATCGACCCCGATCCTACGAGCAGTACTTC
>TRBJ2-1|few|TRBD2|TRBV12-3/TRBV12-4
CASSPQGGTSGRGEQFF
TGTGCCAGCAGTCCTCAGGGGGGGACTAGCGGGAGAGGTGAGCAGTTCTTC
>TRBJ1-3|few|NA|TRBV5-5
CASSPAGESSGNTIYF
TGTGCCAGCAGCCCAGCAGGCGAAAGCTCTGGAAACACCATATATTTT
>TRBJ2-1|NA|TRBD2|TRBV12-3/TRBV12-4
CASSSVLGGSRHNEQFF
TGTGCCAGCAGTTCTGTTTTGGGCGGGAGCAGGCACAATGAGCAGTTCTTC
>TRBJ2-1|few|TRBD2|TRBV4-2
CASSQESGTSLYNEQFF
TGTGCCAGCAGCCAAGAGAGTGGGACTAGCCTTTACAATGAGCAGTTCTTC
>TRBJ2-7|few|TRBD2|TRBV7-8
CATFRTSAYEQYF
TGTGCCACCTTCCGGACTAGCGCATACGAGCAGTACTTC
>TRBJ2-1|NA|NA|TRBV27
CASSFLTGSSYNEQFF
TGTGCCAGCAGTTTTCTAACGGGCAGCTCCTACAATGAGCAGTTCTTC
>TRBJ1-2|NA|NA|TRBV5-1
CASSLAPGAGYGYTF
TGCGCCAGCAGCTTGGCCCCGGGGGCAGGCTATGGCTACACCTTC
>TRBJ2-3|few|NA|TRBV6-1
CASSDSGPGTDTQYF
TGTGCCAGCAGTGACAGCGGTCCGGGCACAGATACGCAGTATTTT
>TRBJ2-1|NA|NA|TRBV10-3
CAISDIPPPLGFGDNEQFF
TGTGCCATCAGTGATATCCCGCCGCCTCTAGGGTTCGGCGACAATGAGCAGTTCTTC
>TRBJ2-2|few|NA|TRBV11-2
CASSREGELFF
TGTGCCAGCAGTCGTGAGGGGGAGCTGTTTTTT
>TRBJ1-2|NA|TRBD1|TRBV18
CASSQRDRVPYGYTF
TGTGCCAGCTCACAAAGGGACAGGGTCCCCTATGGCTACACCTTC
>TRBJ2-7|few|NA|TRBV7-6
CASSLDYDEQYF
TGTGCCAGCAGCTTAGACTACGACGAGCAGTACTTC
>TRBJ2-1|NA|TRBD2|TRBV10-3
CAISEWTSPNEQFF
TGTGCCATCAGTGAGTGGACTAGCCCCAATGAGCAGTTCTTC
>TRBJ2-1|NA|TRBD2|TRBV5-1
CASSAPKLAEGNEQFF
TGCGCCAGCAGCGCCCCAAAGCTAGCGGAAGGCAATGAGCAGTTCTTC
>TRBJ2-1|NA|NA|TRBV29-1
CSVDGAEPSYNEQFF
TGCAGCGTTGACGGAGCGGAACCATCCTACAATGAGCAGTTCTTC
>TRBJ1-4|few|NA|TRBV28
CASAIPGVEKLFF
TGTGCCAGCGCGATACCAGGTGTGGAAAAACTGTTTTTT
>TRBJ2-1|NA|NA|TRBV7-9
CASSLGLSNEQFF
TGTGCCAGCAGCCTAGGGCTAAGCAATGAGCAGTTCTTC
>TRBJ2-3|many|NA|TRBV12-3/TRBV12-4
CASRPSTDTQYF
TGTGCCAGCAGGCCTAGCACAGATACGCAGTATTTT
>TRBJ1-3|few|NA|TRBV9
CASSFSTGASSGNTIYF
TGTGCCAGCAGCTTTTCCACCGGGGCGAGCTCTGGAAACACCATATATTTT
>TRBJ2-1|few|NA|TRBV5-1
CASSPLDSSNEQFF
TGCGCCAGCAGCCCTCTGGACTCCAGCAATGAGCAGTTCTTC